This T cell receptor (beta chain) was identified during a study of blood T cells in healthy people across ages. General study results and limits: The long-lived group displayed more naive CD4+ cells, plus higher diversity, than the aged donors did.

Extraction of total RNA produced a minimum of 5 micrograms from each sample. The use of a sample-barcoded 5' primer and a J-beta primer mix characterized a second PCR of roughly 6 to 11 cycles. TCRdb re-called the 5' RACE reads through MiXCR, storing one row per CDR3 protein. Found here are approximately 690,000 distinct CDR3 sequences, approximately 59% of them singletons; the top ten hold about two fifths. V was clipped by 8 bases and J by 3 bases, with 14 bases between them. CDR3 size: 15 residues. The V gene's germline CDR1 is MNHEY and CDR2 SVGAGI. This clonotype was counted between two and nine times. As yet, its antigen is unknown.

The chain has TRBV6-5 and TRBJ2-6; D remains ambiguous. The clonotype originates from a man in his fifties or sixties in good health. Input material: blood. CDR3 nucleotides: TGTGCCAGCGGACCGCGGAGCTTTGGGGCCAACGTCCTGACTTTC. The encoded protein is CASGPRSFGANVLTF.